This T cell receptor (beta chain) originates from a study of neoadjuvant anti-PD-1 for oral cavity cancer. Germline V gene lookup returns CDR1 SGHRS and CDR2 YFSETQ. Trimming left V 2 bases short and J 6 bases short, with 14 bases between. This CDR3 region has 14 residues. Sequencing was performed with immunoSEQ multiplex PCR; in TCRdb, only in-frame clones are kept and a portion is missing. The table lists over 11,000 clones, 70% of them singletons. The receptor was isolated from a person between 40 and 80 years old with oral cavity squamous cell carcinoma. The chain is built from TRBV5-1 and TRBJ1-1; D gene uncertain. The source was PBMCs, collected before nivolumab (anti-PD-1) treatment. For the CDR3, the DNA is TGCGCCAGCAGCTTCTGGGGTGGGGTACCTGAAGCTTTCTTT. As protein: CASSFWGGVPEAFF.